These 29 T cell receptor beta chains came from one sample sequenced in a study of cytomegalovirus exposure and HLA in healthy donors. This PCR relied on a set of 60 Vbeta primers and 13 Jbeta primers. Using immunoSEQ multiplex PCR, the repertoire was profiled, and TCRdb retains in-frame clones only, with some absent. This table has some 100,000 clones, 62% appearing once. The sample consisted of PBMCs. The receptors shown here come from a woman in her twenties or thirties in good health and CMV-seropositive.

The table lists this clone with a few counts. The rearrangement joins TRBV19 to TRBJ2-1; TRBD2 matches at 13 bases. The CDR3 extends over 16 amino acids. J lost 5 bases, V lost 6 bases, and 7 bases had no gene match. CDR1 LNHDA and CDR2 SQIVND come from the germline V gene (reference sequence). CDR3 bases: TGTGCCAGTAGCACCACTAGCGGGGGGGCGAACAATGAGCAGTTCTTC. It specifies CASSTTSGGANNEQFF.

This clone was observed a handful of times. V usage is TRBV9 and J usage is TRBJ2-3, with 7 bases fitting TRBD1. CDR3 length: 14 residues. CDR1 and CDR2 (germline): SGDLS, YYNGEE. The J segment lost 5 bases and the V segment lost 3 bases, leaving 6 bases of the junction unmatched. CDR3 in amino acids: CASSDRGMGDTQYF. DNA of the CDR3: TGTGCCAGCAGCGACAGGGGAATGGGAGATACGCAGTATTTT.

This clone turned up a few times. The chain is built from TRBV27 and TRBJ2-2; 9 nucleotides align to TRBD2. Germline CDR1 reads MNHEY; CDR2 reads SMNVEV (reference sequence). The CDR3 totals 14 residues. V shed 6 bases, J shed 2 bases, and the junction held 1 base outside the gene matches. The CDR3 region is CASRGLANTGELFF. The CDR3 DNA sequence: TGTGCCAGCAGGGGACTAGCAAACACCGGGGAGCTGTTTTTT.

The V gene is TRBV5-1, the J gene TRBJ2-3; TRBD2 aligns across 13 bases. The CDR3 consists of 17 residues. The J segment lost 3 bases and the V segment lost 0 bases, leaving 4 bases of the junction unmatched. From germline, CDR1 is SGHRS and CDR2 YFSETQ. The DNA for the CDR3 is TGCGCCAGCAGCTTGGCTAGGACTAGCGGGGGAACAGATACGCAGTATTTT. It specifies CASSLARTSGGTDTQYF. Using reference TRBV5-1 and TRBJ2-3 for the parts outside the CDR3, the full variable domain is KAGVTQTPRYLIKTRGQQVTLSCSPISGHRSVSWYQQTPGQGLQFLFEYFSETQRNKGNFPGRFSGRQFSNSRSEMNVSTLELGDSALYLCASSLARTSGGTDTQYFGPGTRLTVL.

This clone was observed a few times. CDR3 in amino acids: CASSPREWDTQYF. The CDR3 coding sequence is TGTGCCAGCAGCCCCCGGGAATGGGATACGCAGTATTTT. The chain couples TRBV7-8 to TRBJ2-3; a weak D match, TRBD2 (5 bases). This CDR3 is built from 13 residues. The germline V gene encodes CDR1 SGHVS and CDR2 FQNEAQ. Trimming took 5 bases from V and 6 from J, leaving 12 bases between them.

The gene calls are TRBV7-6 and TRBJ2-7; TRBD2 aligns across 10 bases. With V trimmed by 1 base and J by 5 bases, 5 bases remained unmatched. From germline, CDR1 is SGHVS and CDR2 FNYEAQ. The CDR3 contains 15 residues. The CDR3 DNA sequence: TGTGCCAGCAGCTTAGGAGCGGGGGGGTTAGACGAGCAGTACTTC. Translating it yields CASSLGAGGLDEQYF.

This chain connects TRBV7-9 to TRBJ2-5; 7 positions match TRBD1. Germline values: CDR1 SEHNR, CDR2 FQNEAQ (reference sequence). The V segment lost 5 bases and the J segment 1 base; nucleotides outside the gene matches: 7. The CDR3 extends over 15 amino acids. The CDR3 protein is CASSPWAGGQETQYF. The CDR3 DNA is TGTGCCAGCAGCCCCTGGGCAGGGGGCCAAGAGACCCAGTACTTC. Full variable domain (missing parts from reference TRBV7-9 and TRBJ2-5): DTGVSQNPRHKITKRGQNVTFRCDPISEHNRLYWYRQTLGQGPEFLTYFQNEAQLEKSRLLSDRFSAERPKGSFSTLEIQRTEQGDSAMYLCASSPWAGGQETQYFGPGTRLLVL.

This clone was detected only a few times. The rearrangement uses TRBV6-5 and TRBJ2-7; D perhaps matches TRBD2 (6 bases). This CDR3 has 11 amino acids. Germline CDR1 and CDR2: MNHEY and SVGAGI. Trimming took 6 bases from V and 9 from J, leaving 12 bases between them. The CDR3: CASRRDFRQYF. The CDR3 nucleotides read TGTGCCAGCAGGCGGGACTTCCGGCAGTACTTC.

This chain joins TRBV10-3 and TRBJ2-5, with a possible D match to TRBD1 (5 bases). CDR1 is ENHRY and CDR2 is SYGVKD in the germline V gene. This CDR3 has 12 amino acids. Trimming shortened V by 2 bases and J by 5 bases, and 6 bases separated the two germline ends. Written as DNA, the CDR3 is TGTGCCATCAGTGAGGGGGCTGAGACCCAGTACTTC. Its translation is CAISEGAETQYF.

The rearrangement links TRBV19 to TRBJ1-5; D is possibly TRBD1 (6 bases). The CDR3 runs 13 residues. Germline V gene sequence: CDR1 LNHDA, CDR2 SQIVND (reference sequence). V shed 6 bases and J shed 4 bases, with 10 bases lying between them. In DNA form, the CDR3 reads TGTGCCAGTAGCTTACAGGGTAATCAGCCCCAGCATTTT. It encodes CASSLQGNQPQHF.

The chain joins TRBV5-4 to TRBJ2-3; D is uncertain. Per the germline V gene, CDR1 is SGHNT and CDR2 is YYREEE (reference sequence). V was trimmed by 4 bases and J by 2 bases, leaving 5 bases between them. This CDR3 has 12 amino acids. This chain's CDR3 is CASSRDTDTQYF. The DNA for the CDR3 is TGTGCCAGCAGCCGCGACACAGATACGCAGTATTTT.

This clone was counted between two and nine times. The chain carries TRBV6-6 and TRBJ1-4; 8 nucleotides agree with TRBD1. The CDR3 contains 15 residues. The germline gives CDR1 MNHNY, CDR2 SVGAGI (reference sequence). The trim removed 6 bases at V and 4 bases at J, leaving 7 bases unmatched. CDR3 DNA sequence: TGTGCCAGCAGCCAGTCGGGACAGGTTAATGAAAAACTGTTTTTT. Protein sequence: CASSQSGQVNEKLFF.

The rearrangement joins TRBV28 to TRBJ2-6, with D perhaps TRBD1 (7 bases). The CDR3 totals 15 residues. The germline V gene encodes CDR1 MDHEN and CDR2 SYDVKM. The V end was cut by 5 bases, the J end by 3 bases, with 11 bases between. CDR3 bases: TGTGCCAGCAGTCAGGGGGGTAATGGGGCCAACGTCCTGACTTTC. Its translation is CASSQGGNGANVLTF.

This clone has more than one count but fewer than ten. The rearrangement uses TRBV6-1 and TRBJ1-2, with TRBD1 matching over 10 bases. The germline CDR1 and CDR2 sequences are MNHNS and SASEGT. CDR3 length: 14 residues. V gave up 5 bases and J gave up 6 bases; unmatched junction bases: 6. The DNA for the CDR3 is TGTGCCAGCAGTCCTCCCGGGACAGGGGATGGCTACACCTTC. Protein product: CASSPPGTGDGYTF.

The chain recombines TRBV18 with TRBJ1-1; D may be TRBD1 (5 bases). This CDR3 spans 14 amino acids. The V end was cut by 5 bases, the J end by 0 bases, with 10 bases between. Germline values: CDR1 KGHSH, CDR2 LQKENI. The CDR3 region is CASSSTEMNTEAFF. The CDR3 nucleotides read TGTGCCAGCTCATCGACAGAGATGAACACTGAAGCTTTCTTT.

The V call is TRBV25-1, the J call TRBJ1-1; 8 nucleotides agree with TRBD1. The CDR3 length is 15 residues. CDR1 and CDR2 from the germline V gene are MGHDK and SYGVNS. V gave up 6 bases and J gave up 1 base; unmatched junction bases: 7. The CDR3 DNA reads TGTGCCAGCAGGGATTCGACAGGGGCGAACACTGAAGCTTTCTTT. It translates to CASRDSTGANTEAFF.

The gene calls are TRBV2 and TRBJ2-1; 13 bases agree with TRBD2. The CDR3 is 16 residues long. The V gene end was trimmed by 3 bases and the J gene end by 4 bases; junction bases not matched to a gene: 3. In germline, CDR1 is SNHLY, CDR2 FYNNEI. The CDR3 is CASSETSGGSYNEQFF. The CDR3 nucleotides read TGTGCCAGCAGTGAGACTAGCGGGGGGTCGTACAATGAGCAGTTCTTC.

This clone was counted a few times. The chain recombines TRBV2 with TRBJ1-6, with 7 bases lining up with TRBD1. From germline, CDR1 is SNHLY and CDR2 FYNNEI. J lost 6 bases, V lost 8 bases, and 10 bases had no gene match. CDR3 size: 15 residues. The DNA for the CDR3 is TGTGCCAGCGGCGAACAGGGGAACATTAATTCACCCCTCCACTTT. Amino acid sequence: CASGEQGNINSPLHF.

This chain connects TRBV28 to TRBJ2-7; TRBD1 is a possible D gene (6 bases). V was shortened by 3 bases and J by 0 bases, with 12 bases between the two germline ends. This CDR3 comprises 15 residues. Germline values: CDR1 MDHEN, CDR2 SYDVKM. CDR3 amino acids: CASSFVGTSSYEQYF. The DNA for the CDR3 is TGTGCCAGCAGTTTTGTCGGGACAAGCTCCTACGAGCAGTACTTC.

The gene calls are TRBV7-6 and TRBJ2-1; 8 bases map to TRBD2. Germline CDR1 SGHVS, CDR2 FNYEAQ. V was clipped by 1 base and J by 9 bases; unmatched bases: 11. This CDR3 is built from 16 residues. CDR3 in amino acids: CASSLGGVQRGTEQFF. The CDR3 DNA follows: TGTGCCAGCAGCTTAGGCGGAGTCCAGCGGGGGACTGAGCAGTTCTTC.

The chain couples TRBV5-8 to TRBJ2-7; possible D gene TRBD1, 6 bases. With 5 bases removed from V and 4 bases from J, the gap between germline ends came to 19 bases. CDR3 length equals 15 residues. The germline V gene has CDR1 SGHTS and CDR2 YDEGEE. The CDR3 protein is CASSELSGARYEQYF. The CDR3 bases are TGTGCCAGCAGTGAACTATCAGGGGCTAGGTACGAGCAGTACTTC.

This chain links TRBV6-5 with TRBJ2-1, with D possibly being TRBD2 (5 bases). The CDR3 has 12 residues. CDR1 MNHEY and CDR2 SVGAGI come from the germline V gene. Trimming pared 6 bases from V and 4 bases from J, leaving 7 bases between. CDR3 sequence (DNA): TGTGCCAGCAGCAGGACTTACAATGAGCAGTTCTTC. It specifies CASSRTYNEQFF.

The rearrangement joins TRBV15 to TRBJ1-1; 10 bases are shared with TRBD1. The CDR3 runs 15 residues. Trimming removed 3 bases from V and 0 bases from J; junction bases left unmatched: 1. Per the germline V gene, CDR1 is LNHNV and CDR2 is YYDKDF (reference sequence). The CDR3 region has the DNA TGTGCCACCAGCAGGACAGGGGGCATGAACACTGAAGCTTTCTTT. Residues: CATSRTGGMNTEAFF.

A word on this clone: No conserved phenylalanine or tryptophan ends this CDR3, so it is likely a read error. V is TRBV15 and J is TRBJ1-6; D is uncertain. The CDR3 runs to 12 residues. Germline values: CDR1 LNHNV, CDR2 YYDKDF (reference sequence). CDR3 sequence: CATNRAHSPLHS. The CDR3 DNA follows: TGTGCCACCAACAGAGCCCATTCACCCCTCCACTCT.

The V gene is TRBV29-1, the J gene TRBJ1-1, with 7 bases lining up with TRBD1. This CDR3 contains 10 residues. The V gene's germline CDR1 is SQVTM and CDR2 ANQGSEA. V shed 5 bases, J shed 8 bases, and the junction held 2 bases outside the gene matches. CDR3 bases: TGCAGCGTTTTGGGACAGGAAGCTTTCTTT. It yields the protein CSVLGQEAFF.

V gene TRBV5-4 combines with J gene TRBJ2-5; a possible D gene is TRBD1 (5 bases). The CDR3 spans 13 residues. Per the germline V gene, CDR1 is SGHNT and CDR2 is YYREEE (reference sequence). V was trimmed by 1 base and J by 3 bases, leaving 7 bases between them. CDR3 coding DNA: TGTGCCAGCAGCTTGAAAGGGGAAGAGACCCAGTACTTC. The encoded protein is CASSLKGEETQYF.

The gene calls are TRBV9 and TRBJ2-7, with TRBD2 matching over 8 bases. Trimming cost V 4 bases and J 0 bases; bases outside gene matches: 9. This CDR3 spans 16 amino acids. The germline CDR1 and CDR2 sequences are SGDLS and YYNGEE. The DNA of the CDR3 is TGTGCCAGCAGCCCCTCGGTGGCGGGGGGCTCCTACGAGCAGTACTTC. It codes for CASSPSVAGGSYEQYF.

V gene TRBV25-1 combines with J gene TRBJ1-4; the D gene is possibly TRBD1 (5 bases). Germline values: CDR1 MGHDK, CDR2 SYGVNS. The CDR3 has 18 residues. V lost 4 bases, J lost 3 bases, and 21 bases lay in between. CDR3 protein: CASSGLSRGRAANEKLFF. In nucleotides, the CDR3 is TGTGCCAGCAGTGGCCTTTCTAGGGGCAGGGCGGCTAATGAAAAACTGTTTTTT.

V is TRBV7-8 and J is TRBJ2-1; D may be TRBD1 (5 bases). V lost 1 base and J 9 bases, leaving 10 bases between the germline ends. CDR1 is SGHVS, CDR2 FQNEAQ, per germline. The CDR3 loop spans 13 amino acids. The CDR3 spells CASSLVRGLEQFF. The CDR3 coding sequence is TGTGCCAGCAGCTTAGTTAGGGGCCTTGAGCAGTTCTTC.